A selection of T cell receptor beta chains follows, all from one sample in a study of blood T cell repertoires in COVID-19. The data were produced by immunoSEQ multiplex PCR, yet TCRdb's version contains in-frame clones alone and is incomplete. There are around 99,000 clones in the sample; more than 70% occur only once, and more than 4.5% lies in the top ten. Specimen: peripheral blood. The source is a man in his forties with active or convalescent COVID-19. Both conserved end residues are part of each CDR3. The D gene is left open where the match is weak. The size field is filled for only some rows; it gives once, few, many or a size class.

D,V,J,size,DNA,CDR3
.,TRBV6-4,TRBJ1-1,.,TGTGCCAGCAGTGAACAGGAGGGGACTGAAGCTTTCTTT,CASSEQEGTEAFF
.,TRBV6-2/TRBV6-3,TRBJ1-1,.,TGTGCCAGCAGTTACTTTGCGGGGGCCGGCACTGAAGCTTTCTTT,CASSYFAGAGTEAFF
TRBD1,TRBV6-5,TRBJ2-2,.,TGTGCCAGCAGGATAGGGACAGGGGAGGCCGGGGAGCTGTTTTTT,CASRIGTGEAGELFF
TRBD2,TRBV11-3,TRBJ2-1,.,TGTGCCAGCAGCTCGGGACTAGCGGACAATGAGCAGTTCTTC,CASSSGLADNEQFF
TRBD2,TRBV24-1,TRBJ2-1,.,TGTGCCACCAGTGGTTTCTCCGGGGGGGCCCCGTACAATGAGCAGTTCTTC,CATSGFSGGAPYNEQFF
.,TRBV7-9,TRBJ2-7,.,TGTGCCAGCAGCCCCTTAGAGGGACAGTACTTC,CASSPLEGQYF
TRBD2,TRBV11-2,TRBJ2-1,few,TGTGCCAGCAGTCCCGGGACTAGCGCCAACAATGAGCAGTTCTTC,CASSPGTSANNEQFF
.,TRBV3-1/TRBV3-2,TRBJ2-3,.,TGTGCCAGCAGCCAGCGCAGGGCAGATACGCAGTATTTT,CASSQRRADTQYF
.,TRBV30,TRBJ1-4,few,TGTGCCTGGAGTGGGACAGACGCAACTAATGAAAAACTGTTTTTT,CAWSGTDATNEKLFF
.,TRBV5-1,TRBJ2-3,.,TGCGCCAGCAGCTTGGGGCGGGATGGCACAGATACGCAGTATTTT,CASSLGRDGTDTQYF
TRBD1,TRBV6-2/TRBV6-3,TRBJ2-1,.,TGTGCCAGCAGTTACTGGACAGGGGGATATGTCTATGAGCAGTTCTTC,CASSYWTGGYVYEQFF
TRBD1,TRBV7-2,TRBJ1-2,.,TGTGCCAGCAGCCCGGACAGGGGGCATGGCTACACCTTC,CASSPDRGHGYTF
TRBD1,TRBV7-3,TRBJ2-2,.,TGTGCCAGCAGCCCGGGACAGATAAACACCGGGGAGCTGTTTTTT,CASSPGQINTGELFF
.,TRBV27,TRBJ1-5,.,TGTGCCAGCGGGCGGGGAGGCAATCAGCCCCAGCATTTT,CASGRGGNQPQHF
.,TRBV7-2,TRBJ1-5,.,TGTGCCAGCAGCCAAGGAGCGGGGGGTACCAATCAGCCCCAGCATTTT,CASSQGAGGTNQPQHF
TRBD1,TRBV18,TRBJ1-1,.,TGTGCCAGCTCACCGGCCAGGACAGGGGGCACTGAAGCTTTCTTT,CASSPARTGGTEAFF
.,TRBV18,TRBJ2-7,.,TGTGCCAGCTCGCCGGACAGCTCCTACGAGCAGTACTTC,CASSPDSSYEQYF
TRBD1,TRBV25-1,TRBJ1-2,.,TGTGCCAGCAGTGAGAGAAGGACAGGGGGGGACTATGGCTACACCTTC,CASSERRTGGDYGYTF